The rows below give T cell receptor beta chains drawn from one sample of a study of T-cell reconstitution after alpha-beta-depleted transplantation in children. MiXCR, applied by TCRdb to the PCR reads, yields one record per CDR3 protein. The sample contains around 130,000 distinct CDR3 sequences, around a tenth of which appear only once. The sample was PBMCs, mostly from graft donor cells, taken 180 days after TCRalphabeta/CD19-depleted stem cell transplant. The receptors originated from a girl under three years old who had a stem cell transplant for combined immunodeficiency, so the T cells may come from the graft donor. Each CDR3 is given with its conserved first and last residue. D genes are given only for firm matches. The size field is filled for only some rows; it gives once, few, many or a size class.

J: TRBJ2-7
V: TRBV7-2
size: few
D: TRBD2
DNA: TGTGCCAGCAGCTTTCGCCCAGGCGGGAGCGAGCAGTACTTC
CDR3: CASSFRPGGSEQYF

J: TRBJ2-4
V: TRBV12-3/TRBV12-4
size: .
D: .
DNA: TGTGCCAGCAGTTTAGCGCCAGAGGTAGTCATTCAGTACTTC
CDR3: CASSLAPEVVIQYF

J: TRBJ2-5
V: TRBV20-1
size: few
D: .
DNA: TGCAGTGCTATCGACGGGGCGAGCGGGACCCAGTACTTC
CDR3: CSAIDGASGTQYF

J: TRBJ2-7
V: TRBV7-2
size: .
D: .
DNA: TGTGCCAGCAGCTTACAGCGGCGTAGCTCCTACGAGCAGTACTTC
CDR3: CASSLQRRSSYEQYF

J: TRBJ2-5
V: TRBV29-1
size: many
D: .
DNA: TGCAGCGCCGGATACGACAGGGAGGGAGAGACCCAGTACTTC
CDR3: CSAGYDREGETQYF

J: TRBJ1-4
V: TRBV7-9
size: few
D: .
DNA: TGTGCCAGCAGCTACCTCGGGAGCCGAGTCGAGGAAAAACTGTTTTTT
CDR3: CASSYLGSRVEEKLFF

J: TRBJ2-1
V: TRBV6-5
size: few
D: TRBD2
DNA: TGTGCCAGCAGTTACCAACGACTAGCGGAAACCTACAATGAGCAGTTCTTC
CDR3: CASSYQRLAETYNEQFF

J: TRBJ2-7
V: TRBV5-1
size: .
D: TRBD2
DNA: TGCGCCAGCAGCCCCCTCCGGGGGGCCTACGAGCAGTACTTC
CDR3: CASSPLRGAYEQYF

J: TRBJ2-3
V: TRBV20-1
size: few
D: TRBD1
DNA: TGCAGTGCTTTCCGGGACAGGAATGGCACAGATACGCAGTATTTT
CDR3: CSAFRDRNGTDTQYF

J: TRBJ2-3
V: TRBV19
size: .
D: .
DNA: TGTGCCAGTAGTATCGGCTCCTTCACAGATACGCAGTATTTT
CDR3: CASSIGSFTDTQYF

J: TRBJ2-7
V: TRBV7-2
size: many
D: .
DNA: TGTGCCAGCAGCTTAGTAGAAGGGGTCGGAACCTACGAGCAGTACTTC
CDR3: CASSLVEGVGTYEQYF

J: TRBJ1-5
V: TRBV20-1
size: .
D: .
DNA: TGCAGTGCTAGTGGGCGGGGGAATCAGCCCCAGCATTTT
CDR3: CSASGRGNQPQHF

J: TRBJ2-7
V: TRBV27
size: few
D: TRBD1
DNA: TGTGCCAGCAGTTTATCGAACTATGAGGGGGCCCCCTACGAGCAGTACTTC
CDR3: CASSLSNYEGAPYEQYF

J: TRBJ2-2
V: TRBV20-1
size: few
D: .
DNA: TGCAGTGCTAGAGTAAGAGGACCCTCCACCGGGGAGCTGTTTTTT
CDR3: CSARVRGPSTGELFF

J: TRBJ2-2
V: TRBV12-3/TRBV12-4
size: .
D: .
DNA: TGTGCCAGCAGCCTGGGACTCGGTATCACCGGGGAGCTGTTTTTT
CDR3: CASSLGLGITGELFF

J: TRBJ2-3
V: TRBV11-2
size: many
D: TRBD1
DNA: TGTGCCAGCAGCCCCAGAGTGCCGGGACAGGGGTCAGATACGCAGTATTTT
CDR3: CASSPRVPGQGSDTQYF

J: TRBJ2-7
V: TRBV20-1
size: few
D: TRBD1
DNA: TGCAGTGCTAGTAGGGGGCAGGGGGCGAAGGAGCAGTACTTC
CDR3: CSASRGQGAKEQYF

J: TRBJ2-7
V: TRBV5-5
size: few
D: .
DNA: TGTGCCAGCAGCTTGGGGGGCAGCGCCTACGAGCAGTACTTC
CDR3: CASSLGGSAYEQYF

J: TRBJ2-7
V: TRBV7-9
size: few
D: TRBD2
DNA: TGTGCCAGCAGCCAGATGTCAAAAGGTGGCGGGGGTAGGGAGCAGTACTTC
CDR3: CASSQMSKGGGGREQYF

J: TRBJ2-7
V: TRBV12-3/TRBV12-4
size: .
D: .
DNA: TGTGCCAGCAGCCAATCGCAGGGTAACTACGAGCAGTACTTC
CDR3: CASSQSQGNYEQYF